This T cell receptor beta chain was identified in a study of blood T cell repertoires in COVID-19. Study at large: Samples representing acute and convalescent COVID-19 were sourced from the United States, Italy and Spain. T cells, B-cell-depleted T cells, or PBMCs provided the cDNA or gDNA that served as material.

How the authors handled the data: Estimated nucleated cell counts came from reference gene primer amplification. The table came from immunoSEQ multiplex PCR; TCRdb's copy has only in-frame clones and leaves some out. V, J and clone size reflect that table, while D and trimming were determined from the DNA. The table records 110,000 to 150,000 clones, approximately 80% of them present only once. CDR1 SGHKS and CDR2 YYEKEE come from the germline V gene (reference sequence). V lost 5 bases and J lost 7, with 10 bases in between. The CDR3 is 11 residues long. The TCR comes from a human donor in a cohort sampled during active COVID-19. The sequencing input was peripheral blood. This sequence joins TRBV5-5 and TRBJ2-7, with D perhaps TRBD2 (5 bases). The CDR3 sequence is CASSIWEEQYF. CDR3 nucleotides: TGTGCCAGCAGTATTTGGGAGGAGCAGTACTTC. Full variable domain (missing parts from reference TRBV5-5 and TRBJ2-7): DAGVTQSPTHLIKTRGQQVTLRCSPISGHKSVSWYQQVLGQGPQFIFQYYEKEERGRGNFPDRFSARQFPNYSSELNVNALLLGDSALYLCASSIWEEQYFGPGTRLTVT.